A selection of T cell receptor beta chains follows, all from one sample in a study of shared clonotypes between healthy human individuals. Here immunoSEQ multiplex PCR was the method, and the copy in TCRdb shows in-frame clones only, minus some. There are about 2.4 million clones in the sample; 85% to 95% occur only once, and around 0.15% lies in the top ten. The sample comprised naive CD4+ T cells sorted from blood. Receptors were obtained from a man younger than 35 in good health. Each CDR3 is given without its conserved first and last residue.

TRBV5-6	TRBJ2-1	ASSWSGTIAYEQF
TRBV5-6	TRBJ2-7	ASSLTAGGYYEQY
TRBV28	TRBJ1-6	ASSPSPGLNSPLH
TRBV7-2	TRBJ2-6	ASSKTASGANVLT
TRBV2	TRBJ2-2	ASSEQGAGELF
TRBV28	TRBJ2-7	ASSPSRDSYEQY
TRBV9	TRBJ2-7	ASSVGPTGQGVEQY
TRBV9	TRBJ2-2	ASSVAGGRSTGELF
TRBV5-4	TRBJ2-2	ASSPAGGLMNTGELF
TRBV7-2	TRBJ1-5	ASSRPGSFQPQH
TRBV9	TRBJ2-3	ASSVGTSGRGADTQY
TRBV5-1	TRBJ2-1	ASSSDRPNEQF
TRBV5-1	TRBJ1-2	ASSPISQGSYGYT
TRBV5-1	TRBJ1-4	ASSLESAGKLF
TRBV20-1	TRBJ2-1	SANQANEQF
TRBV4-1	TRBJ1-1	ASSQVNPFAAF
TRBV15	TRBJ1-3	ATSRQTGARAGNTIY
TRBV18	TRBJ1-1	ASSLGQGNTEAF
TRBV28	TRBJ2-2	ASSLNLLGLTGELF
TRBV6-5	TRBJ1-2	ASTLGVHYGYT
TRBV7-9	TRBJ2-7	ASSSEKVPYEQY
TRBV10-1	TRBJ2-1	ASKHGTNYNEQF
TRBV5-1	TRBJ2-3	ASSLEDSYTDTQY
TRBV19	TRBJ1-2	ASRPQGAQNYGYT
TRBV4-3	TRBJ2-1	ASSQARGLAGTYNEQF
TRBV28	TRBJ1-3	ASSLGQAKGDTIY
TRBV6-5	TRBJ2-7	ASSYVGGPYEQY
TRBV5-5	TRBJ2-7	ASSSTAHPYEQY
TRBV4-1	TRBJ2-5	ASSQGTSGRGQETQY
TRBV5-1	TRBJ1-3	ASRIEGASGNTIY
TRBV21-1	TRBJ2-5	ASSTKYQETQY
TRBV7-2	TRBJ2-3	ASSLGWGSDTQY
TRBV6-6	TRBJ2-7	ASSQNYEQY
TRBV28	TRBJ2-2	ASSLQPRVMVTGELF
TRBV7-8	TRBJ2-5	ASSQPWGREGDQETQY
TRBV5-4	TRBJ2-7	ASSLWTGAQSEQY